Presented here are 5 T cell receptor beta chains from one specimen sequenced in a study of vaccination and CD4 T cells after COVID-19. Treatment: roughly 10-day PBMC culture with coronavirus spike peptide pools or control peptides (ViraFEST assay). Cultured CD4+ T-cell DNA underwent Oncomine TCR Beta short-read sequencing. Using its own MiXCR run on the PCR reads, TCRdb lists one record per CDR3 protein. The sample has fewer than 16,000 distinct CDR3 sequences; roughly 50% are singletons. These receptors' antigens are unknown. Sequencing used CD4+ T cells from blood, cultured in vitro. These TCRs come from a human donor who had recovered from COVID-19.

By frequency in the sample, this clonotype is medium-sized (0.01 to 0.1%). V usage is TRBV6-5 and J usage is TRBJ2-3; tentative D call: TRBD1 (6 bases). CDR3 length equals 16 residues. Germline CDR1 and CDR2: MNHEY and SVGAGI. V was pared by 1 base and J by 1 base, with 12 bases between. The CDR3 region is CASSYLRGHRTDTQYF. CDR3 nucleotides: TGTGCCAGCAGTTACTTAAGGGGACACCGCACAGATACGCAGTATTTT.

The chain is built from TRBV7-9 and TRBJ2-5; D possibly corresponds to TRBD1 (5 bases). This CDR3 spans 14 amino acids. Germline V gene lookup returns CDR1 SEHNR and CDR2 FQNEAQ (reference sequence). Trimming cost V 8 bases and J 2 bases, with 15 bases left between them. The DNA for the CDR3 is TGTGCCAGCTCACGGACAAATATACAAGAGACCCAGTACTTC. As protein: CASSRTNIQETQYF.

This clonotype was observed a few times. The rearrangement joins TRBV6-1 to TRBJ1-5; 7 bases align to TRBD1. With V trimmed by 4 bases and J by 0 bases, 3 bases remained unmatched. CDR3 length equals 15 residues. Germline CDR1 is MNHNS and CDR2 is SASEGT. DNA for the CDR3: TGTGCCAGCAGTGGACAGGGATTTAGCAATCAGCCCCAGCATTTT. Protein: CASSGQGFSNQPQHF.

The chain employs TRBV4-2 and TRBJ2-3, with 8 bases aligning to TRBD1. This CDR3 comprises 18 residues. Looked up from germline, CDR1 is LGHNA and CDR2 is YNFKEQ. The J segment lost 7 bases and the V segment lost 0 bases, leaving 15 bases of the junction unmatched. The CDR3 here is CASSQEGVTGGPMNTQYF. CDR3 nucleotide sequence: TGTGCCAGCAGCCAAGAGGGGGTTACAGGGGGGCCCATGAATACGCAGTATTTT.

The genes are TRBV15 and TRBJ1-1; D is unresolved. The CDR3 totals 14 residues. Germline CDR1 and CDR2: LNHNV and YYDKDF (reference sequence). With 0 bases removed from V and 4 bases from J, the gap between germline ends came to 9 bases. The DNA for the CDR3 is TGTGCCACCAGCAGAGATCGCGGTGTCACTGAAGCTTTCTTT. Protein product: CATSRDRGVTEAFF.